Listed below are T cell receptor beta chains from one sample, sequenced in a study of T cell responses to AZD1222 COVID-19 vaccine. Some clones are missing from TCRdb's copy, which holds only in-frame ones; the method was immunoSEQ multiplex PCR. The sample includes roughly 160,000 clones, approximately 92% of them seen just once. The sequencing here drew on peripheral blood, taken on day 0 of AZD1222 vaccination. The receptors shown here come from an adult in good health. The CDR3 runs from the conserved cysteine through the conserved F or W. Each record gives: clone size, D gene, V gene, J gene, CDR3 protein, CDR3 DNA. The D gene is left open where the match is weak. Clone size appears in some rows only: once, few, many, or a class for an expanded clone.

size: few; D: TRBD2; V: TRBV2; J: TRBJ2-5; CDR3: CASSELAGVQETQYF; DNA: TGTGCCAGCAGTGAACTAGCGGGAGTACAAGAGACCCAGTACTTC
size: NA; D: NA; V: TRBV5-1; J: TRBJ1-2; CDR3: CASSDRTSDYGYTF; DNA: TGCGCCAGCAGCGATCGGACGTCAGACTATGGCTACACCTTC
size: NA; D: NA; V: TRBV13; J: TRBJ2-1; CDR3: CASSLNKPNEQFF; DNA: TGTGCCAGCAGCTTAAACAAGCCCAATGAGCAGTTCTTC
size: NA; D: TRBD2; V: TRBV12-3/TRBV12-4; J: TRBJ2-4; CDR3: CASSTGGKNIQYF; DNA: TGTGCCAGCTCTACGGGGGGGAAAAACATTCAGTACTTC
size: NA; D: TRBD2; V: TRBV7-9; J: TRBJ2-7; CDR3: CASSIAGLYEQYF; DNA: TGTGCCAGCAGCATAGCGGGACTCTACGAGCAGTACTTC
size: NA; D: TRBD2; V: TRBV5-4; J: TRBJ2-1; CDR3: CASSLASGGGQFF; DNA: TGTGCCAGCAGCTTGGCTTCTGGCGGGGGGCAGTTCTTC
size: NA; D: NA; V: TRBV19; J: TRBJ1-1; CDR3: CASSIGSGAEAFF; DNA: TGTGCCAGTAGTATTGGGTCGGGGGCTGAAGCTTTCTTT
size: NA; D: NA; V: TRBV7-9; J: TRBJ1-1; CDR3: CAIHDTEAFF; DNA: TGTGCCATCCACGACACTGAAGCTTTCTTT
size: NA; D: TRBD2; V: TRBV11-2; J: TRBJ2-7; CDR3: CASSLLAGVHEQYF; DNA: TGTGCCAGCAGCTTACTAGCGGGAGTCCACGAGCAGTACTTC
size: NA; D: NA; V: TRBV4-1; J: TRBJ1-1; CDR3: CASSRTSGARAWETEAFF; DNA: TGCGCCAGCAGCCGCACTTCAGGGGCCCGGGCTTGGGAGACTGAAGCTTTCTTT
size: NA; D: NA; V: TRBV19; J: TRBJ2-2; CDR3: CASSIRDNGGNTGELFF; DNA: TGTGCCAGTAGTATAAGGGACAACGGGGGAAACACCGGGGAGCTGTTTTTT
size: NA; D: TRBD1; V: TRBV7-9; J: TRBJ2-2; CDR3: CASSSDRGPTGELFF; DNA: TGTGCCAGCAGCTCTGACAGGGGCCCCACCGGGGAGCTGTTTTTT
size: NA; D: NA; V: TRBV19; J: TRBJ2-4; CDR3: CASSTRTPENIQYF; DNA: TGTGCCAGTAGTACAAGGACCCCCGAAAACATTCAGTACTTC
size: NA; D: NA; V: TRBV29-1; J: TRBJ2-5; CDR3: CSVLRGQTQYF; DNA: TGCAGCGTTCTAAGAGGTCAAACCCAGTACTTC
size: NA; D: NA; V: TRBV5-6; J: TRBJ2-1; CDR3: CASSPSGAHNEQFF; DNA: TGTGCCAGCAGCCCCTCCGGGGCCCACAATGAGCAGTTCTTC
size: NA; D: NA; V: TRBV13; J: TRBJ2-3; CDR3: CASSLETGPRPTDTQYF; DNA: TGTGCCAGCAGCTTAGAGACGGGCCCTAGGCCCACAGATACGCAGTATTTT
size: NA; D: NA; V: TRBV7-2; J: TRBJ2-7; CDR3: CASSSINGGRHEQYF; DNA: TGTGCCAGCAGCTCTATCAACGGGGGACGGCACGAGCAGTACTTC
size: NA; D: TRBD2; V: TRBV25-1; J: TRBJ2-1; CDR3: CASSGRGAGFNNEQFF; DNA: TGTGCCAGCAGTGGGAGGGGAGCGGGGTTCAACAATGAGCAGTTCTTC
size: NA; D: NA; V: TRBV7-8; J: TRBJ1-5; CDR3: CASSPAERVNQPQHF; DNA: TGTGCCAGCAGCCCAGCGGAAAGGGTCAATCAGCCCCAGCATTTT
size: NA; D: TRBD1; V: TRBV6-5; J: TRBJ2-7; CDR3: CASSYSLTGSYEQYF; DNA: TGTGCCAGCAGTTACTCGTTGACAGGGTCCTACGAGCAGTACTTC
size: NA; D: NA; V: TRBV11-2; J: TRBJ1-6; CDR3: CASSPLGGFQVPLHF; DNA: TGTGCCAGCAGCCCTTTGGGGGGTTTTCAGGTCCCCCTCCACTTT
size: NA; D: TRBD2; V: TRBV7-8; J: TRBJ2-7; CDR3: CASSRGLASSYEQYF; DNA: TGTGCCAGCAGCCGAGGACTAGCAAGTTCCTACGAGCAGTACTTC
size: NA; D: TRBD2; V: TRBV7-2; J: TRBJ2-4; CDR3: CASSQGASGGSLVKNIQYF; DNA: TGTGCCAGCAGCCAGGGGGCTAGCGGGGGGAGTTTGGTCAAAAACATTCAGTACTTC
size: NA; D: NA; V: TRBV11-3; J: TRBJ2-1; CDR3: CASSPAPPGNEQFF; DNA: TGTGCCAGCAGCCCTGCCCCCCCAGGCAATGAGCAGTTCTTC
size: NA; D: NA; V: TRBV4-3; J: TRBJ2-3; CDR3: CASSQDLGQGGLLDTQYF; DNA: TGCGCCAGCAGCCAAGATTTGGGGCAGGGGGGATTATTAGATACGCAGTATTTT
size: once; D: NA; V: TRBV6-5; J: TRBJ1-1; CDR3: CASSYGTTNTEAFF; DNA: TGTGCCAGCAGTTACGGGACAACGAACACTGAAGCTTTCTTT
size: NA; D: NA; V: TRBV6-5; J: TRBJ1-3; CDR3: CAIQWGAQANTIYF; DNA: TGTGCCATCCAATGGGGGGCTCAAGCTAACACCATATATTTT
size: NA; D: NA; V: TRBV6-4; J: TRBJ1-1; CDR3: CASSVTGGNTEAFF; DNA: TGTGCCAGCAGTGTCACGGGAGGGAACACTGAAGCTTTCTTT
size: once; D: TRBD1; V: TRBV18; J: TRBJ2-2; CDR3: CASRGTANTGELFF; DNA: TGTGCCAGCAGGGGGACAGCGAACACCGGGGAGCTGTTTTTT
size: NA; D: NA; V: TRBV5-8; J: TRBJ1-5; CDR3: CASSRGTLNQPQHF; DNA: TGTGCCAGCAGCAGGGGGACACTCAATCAGCCCCAGCATTTT
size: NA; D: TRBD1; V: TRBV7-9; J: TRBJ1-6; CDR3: CASSPTGSESPLHF; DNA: TGTGCCAGCAGCCCGACAGGGTCAGAGTCACCCCTCCACTTT
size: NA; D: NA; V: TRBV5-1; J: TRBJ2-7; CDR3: CASSPQGGSSYEQYF; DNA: TGCGCCAGCAGCCCCCAAGGGGGGAGCTCCTACGAGCAGTACTTC
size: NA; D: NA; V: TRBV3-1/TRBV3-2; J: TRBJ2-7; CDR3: CASSQGLGPYEQYF; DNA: TGTGCCAGCAGCCAAGGTTTGGGACCCTACGAGCAGTACTTC
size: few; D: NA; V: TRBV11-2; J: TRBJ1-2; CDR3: CASSLNRARQASTF; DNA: TGTGCCAGCAGCTTAAATAGGGCGCGGCAGGCCTCCACCTTC
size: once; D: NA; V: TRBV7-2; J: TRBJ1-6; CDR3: CASSHRVAVRNSPLHF; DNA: TGTGCCAGCAGCCATCGGGTCGCGGTGCGGAATTCACCCCTCCACTTT
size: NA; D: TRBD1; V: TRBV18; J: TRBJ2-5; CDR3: CASSSGQGGETQYF; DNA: TGTGCCAGCTCATCAGGACAGGGCGGGGAGACCCAGTACTTC
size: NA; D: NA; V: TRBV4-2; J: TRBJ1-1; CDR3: CASSQEGQPNTEAFF; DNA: TGTGCCAGCAGCCAAGAAGGACAGCCGAACACTGAAGCTTTCTTT
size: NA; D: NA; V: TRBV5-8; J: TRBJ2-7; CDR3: CASSLGGMGQYF; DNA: TGTGCCAGCAGCTTGGGAGGGATGGGGCAGTACTTC
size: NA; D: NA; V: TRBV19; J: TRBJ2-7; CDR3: CASSPKEGPSYEQYF; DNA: TGTGCCAGTAGTCCCAAAGAGGGACCCTCCTACGAGCAGTACTTC
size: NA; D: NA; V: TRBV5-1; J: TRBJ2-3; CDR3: CASSLRPLDTDTQYF; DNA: TGCGCCAGCAGCTTGAGGCCACTGGACACAGATACGCAGTATTTT
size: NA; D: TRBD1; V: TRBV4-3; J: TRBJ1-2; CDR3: CASSQDFAGTGNGYGYTF; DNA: TGCGCCAGCAGCCAAGATTTCGCCGGGACAGGGAATGGCTATGGCTACACCTTC
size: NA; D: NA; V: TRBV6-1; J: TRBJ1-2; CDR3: CASSEGVSQNYGYTF; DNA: TGTGCCAGCAGTGAAGGAGTCAGTCAAAACTATGGCTACACCTTC
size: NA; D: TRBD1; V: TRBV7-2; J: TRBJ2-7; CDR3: CASSSRDRSYEQYF; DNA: TGTGCCAGCAGCTCCAGGGACAGATCCTACGAGCAGTACTTC
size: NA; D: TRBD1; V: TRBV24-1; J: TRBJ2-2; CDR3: CATSDSGTGSGELFF; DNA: TGTGCCACCAGTGATTCTGGGACAGGGTCCGGGGAGCTGTTTTTT
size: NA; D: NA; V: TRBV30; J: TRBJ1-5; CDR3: CAWSVRGLKNQPQHF; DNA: TGTGCCTGGAGTGTAAGAGGGCTTAAGAATCAGCCCCAGCATTTT
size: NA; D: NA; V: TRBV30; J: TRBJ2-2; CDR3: CACPGASNTGELFF; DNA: TGTGCCTGTCCCGGGGCGTCGAACACCGGGGAGCTGTTTTTT
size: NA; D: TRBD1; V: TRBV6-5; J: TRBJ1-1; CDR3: CASSSGGTGNTEAFF; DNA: TGTGCCAGCTCCTCAGGCGGGACAGGGAACACTGAAGCTTTCTTT
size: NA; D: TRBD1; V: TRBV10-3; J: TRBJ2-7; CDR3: CAAQGAEDYEQYF; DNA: TGTGCCGCACAGGGGGCGGAGGACTACGAGCAGTACTTC
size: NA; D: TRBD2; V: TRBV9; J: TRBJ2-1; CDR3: CASSPYRMGLAAIYEQFF; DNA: TGTGCCAGCAGCCCCTATCGGATGGGACTAGCGGCCATCTATGAGCAGTTCTTC
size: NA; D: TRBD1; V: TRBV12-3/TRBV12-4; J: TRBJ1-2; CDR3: CASSPTGIYGYTF; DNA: TGTGCCAGCAGCCCGACAGGGATCTATGGCTACACCTTC
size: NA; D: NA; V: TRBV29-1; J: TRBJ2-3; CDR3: CSVENRIAGTDTQYF; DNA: TGCAGCGTTGAAAATCGGATTGCAGGCACAGATACGCAGTATTTT
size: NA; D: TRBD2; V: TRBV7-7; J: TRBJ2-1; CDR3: CASSPRLAGPTTPSYNEQFF; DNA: TGTGCTAGCAGCCCCCGACTAGCGGGCCCGACAACCCCTTCCTACAATGAGCAGTTCTTC
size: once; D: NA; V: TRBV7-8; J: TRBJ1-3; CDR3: CASSLAPPGNTIYF; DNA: TGTGCCAGCAGCTTAGCCCCCCCTGGAAACACCATATATTTT